Listed below are T cell receptor beta chains from one sample, sequenced in a study of blood T cells in healthy people across ages. TCRdb itself ran the 5' RACE reads through MiXCR, one entry per CDR3 protein. The data hold approximately 800,000 distinct CDR3 sequences, with 20% to 30% observed a single time. The same data also went into a second study, on T cells of mothers and their children.

The material sequenced was blood. The source is a boy aged 5-17 years in good health. Each CDR3 is given with its conserved first and last residue. A D gene is named only where the DNA matches it firmly. Only some rows state a clone size, as once, few, many or a class for expanded clones.

abundance	v_gene	d_gene	j_gene	CDR3aa	CDR3nt
few	TRBV5-1	.	TRBJ2-7	CASSDTDTYEQYF	TGCGCCAGCAGCGATACGGACACCTACGAGCAGTACTTC
few	TRBV29-1	.	TRBJ1-3	CSVSDAASGNTIYF	TGCAGCGTATCTGACGCCGCCTCTGGAAACACCATATATTTT
.	TRBV20-1	.	TRBJ1-1	CSVVGDATEAFF	TGCAGTGTTGTAGGGGATGCCACTGAAGCTTTCTTT
.	TRBV6-5	.	TRBJ1-2	CASSYSVARSNYGYTF	TGTGCCAGCAGTTACTCTGTCGCACGGTCGAACTATGGCTACACCTTC
once	TRBV12-3/TRBV12-4	.	TRBJ1-2	CASIARTLKSYGYTF	TGTGCCAGCATCGCCAGGACCCTTAAATCCTATGGCTACACCTTC
few	TRBV5-1	.	TRBJ2-7	CASSLAGQDYEQYF	TGCGCCAGCAGCTTGGCCGGGCAAGACTACGAGCAGTACTTC
.	TRBV11-2	.	TRBJ1-4	CASSLTDRQKLFF	TGTGCCAGCAGCTTAACAGATAGACAGAAACTGTTTTTT
few	TRBV12-3/TRBV12-4	.	TRBJ2-5	CASSFSRATVTQYF	TGTGCCAGCAGTTTCTCCAGGGCTACCGTGACCCAGTACTTC
.	TRBV6-5	.	TRBJ1-3	CASLTVSGNTIYF	TGTGCCAGCCTCACAGTCTCTGGAAACACCATATATTTT
.	TRBV12-3/TRBV12-4	.	TRBJ1-1	CASSLISGARNTEAFF	TGTGCCAGCAGTTTAATAAGTGGGGCGAGAAACACTGAAGCTTTCTTT
.	TRBV15	.	TRBJ2-7	CATSTRNDEVQYF	TGTGCCACCAGCACGCGTAACGACGAAGTGCAGTACTTC
few	TRBV3-1	.	TRBJ2-7	CASSHGLSYYEQYF	TGTGCCAGCAGCCACGGACTATCCTACTACGAGCAGTACTTC
many	TRBV7-3	TRBD2	TRBJ2-1	CASSPRPTSGGSYNEQFF	TGTGCCAGCAGCCCCCGCCCTACTAGCGGGGGCTCCTACAATGAGCAGTTCTTC
.	TRBV6-5	.	TRBJ2-3	CASSYSSPGRTDTQYF	TGTGCCAGCAGTTACTCGAGTCCAGGGCGCACAGATACGCAGTATTTT
few	TRBV20-1	.	TRBJ1-4	CSAKTGMGEKLFF	TGCAGTGCCAAAACAGGGATGGGTGAAAAACTGTTTTTT
.	TRBV10-3	.	TRBJ1-4	CAIGEQLNEKLFF	TGTGCCATCGGGGAGCAGCTTAATGAAAAACTGTTTTTT
.	TRBV9	TRBD1	TRBJ1-6	CASSGQGVHSPLHF	TGTGCCAGCAGCGGGCAGGGGGTCCATTCACCCCTCCACTTT
few	TRBV21-1	.	TRBJ2-2	CASTLYAGGTGELFF	TGTGCCAGCACACTTTATGCGGGTGGCACCGGGGAGCTGTTTTTT
.	TRBV5-1	.	TRBJ1-1	CASSLEGTTEAFF	TGCGCCAGCAGCTTGGAAGGGACAACTGAAGCTTTCTTT
.	TRBV5-1	.	TRBJ2-3	CASSLGGGAYTDTQYF	TGCGCCAGCAGCTTAGGAGGGGGAGCTTACACAGATACGCAGTATTTT
.	TRBV29-1	.	TRBJ2-7	CSVGARVGEQYF	TGCAGCGTTGGGGCTCGAGTGGGCGAGCAGTACTTC
few	TRBV28	.	TRBJ2-7	CATSPLTGYYEQYF	TGCGCCACCTCACCACTAACAGGATACTACGAGCAGTACTTC
few	TRBV12-3/TRBV12-4	.	TRBJ1-1	CASNAAGSTEAFF	TGTGCCAGCAACGCCGCGGGGTCCACTGAAGCTTTCTTT
few	TRBV3-1	.	TRBJ2-7	CASSRSDGRSYEQYF	TGTGCCAGCAGCCGTTCGGACGGACGCTCCTACGAGCAGTACTTC
.	TRBV3-1	TRBD2	TRBJ2-5	CASSLRGRLAGELFGETQYF	TGTGCCAGCAGCTTAAGGGGTCGTCTAGCGGGGGAGCTGTTCGGGGAGACCCAGTACTTC
.	TRBV5-1	TRBD2	TRBJ2-7	CASSWGGDSYEQYF	TGCGCCAGCAGCTGGGGGGGGGACTCCTACGAGCAGTACTTC
few	TRBV3-1	.	TRBJ2-7	CASSQLHGYEQYF	TGTGCCAGCAGCCAATTACACGGGTACGAGCAGTACTTC
many	TRBV20-1	.	TRBJ2-1	CSASEGGEGNEQFF	TGCAGTGCCTCCGAGGGGGGGGAGGGCAATGAGCAGTTCTTC
few	TRBV15	TRBD2	TRBJ2-3	CATSSPWGLAGTHTDTQYF	TGTGCCACCAGCTCTCCTTGGGGACTAGCGGGGACCCACACAGATACGCAGTATTTT
.	TRBV5-1	TRBD1	TRBJ1-4	CASSRKGAGEEKLFF	TGCGCCAGCAGCCGAAAGGGGGCTGGGGAGGAAAAACTGTTTTTT
once	TRBV20-1	.	TRBJ2-3	CSASQGPSTDTQYF	TGCAGTGCTAGTCAGGGCCCCAGCACAGATACGCAGTATTTT
.	TRBV5-1	.	TRBJ2-5	CASSTDPDPGETQYF	TGCGCCAGCAGTACCGACCCCGACCCGGGGGAGACCCAGTACTTC
.	TRBV11-2	TRBD2	TRBJ2-5	CASSSWTSQETQYF	TGTGCCAGCAGCTCCTGGACTAGCCAAGAGACCCAGTACTTC
few	TRBV30	.	TRBJ1-1	CAWTRRWNTEAFF	TGTGCCTGGACCCGTAGGTGGAACACTGAAGCTTTCTTT
few	TRBV3-1	.	TRBJ1-1	CASSQDGGLYTEAFF	TGTGCCAGCAGCCAAGATGGAGGGCTTTACACTGAAGCTTTCTTT
.	TRBV4-1	TRBD1	TRBJ1-3	CASSHPQGRNTIYF	TGCGCCAGCAGCCACCCACAGGGGAGAAACACCATATATTTT
.	TRBV7-2	.	TRBJ2-2	CASSPGLTNTGELFF	TGTGCCAGCAGCCCGGGACTGACGAACACCGGGGAGCTGTTTTTT
few	TRBV7-8	.	TRBJ1-6	CASSFGTSPGYNSPLHF	TGTGCCAGCAGCTTTGGGACTTCGCCGGGCTATAATTCACCCCTCCACTTT
.	TRBV6-5	.	TRBJ1-1	CASRLRWGGDTEAFF	TGTGCCAGCAGACTCCGGTGGGGGGGCGACACTGAAGCTTTCTTT